This T cell receptor (beta chain) was obtained from a study of graft-versus-host responses after intestinal transplantation. Study-level information: Each recipient received anti-thymocyte globulin induction, then tacrolimus and steroids for 2 to 4 years.

Points from the study as a whole: Present in recipient marrow, GvH clones included some that appeared first in ileum or blood.

The protocol was immunoSEQ multiplex PCR, while the TCRdb copy is restricted to in-frame clones and leaves out a portion. Here the sample spans some 76,000 clones, around 86% being singletons. Concerning this clone itself: What it recognizes is unknown.

The CDR3 has 15 amino acids. The germline V and J ends were trimmed by 6 bases and 6 bases, with 15 bases remaining between them. Germline CDR1 reads MNHNS; CDR2 reads SASEGT. Sequenced here: unstimulated CD8+ T cells sorted from spleen or lymph node cells, sampled before transplant. The origin of this receptor is a human donor who was the organ donor for an intestinal transplant. The chain combines TRBV6-1 with TRBJ1-6; possible D gene TRBD1, 6 bases. The CDR3 DNA follows: TGTGCCAGCAGGAATCGGGGGGCAGTTAATTCACCCCTCCACTTT. It encodes CASRNRGAVNSPLHF.